This T cell receptor beta chain was obtained from a study of cytomegalovirus exposure and HLA in healthy donors. The study ran its PCR with 60 Vbeta and 13 Jbeta primers. Profiling relied on immunoSEQ multiplex PCR, and the TCRdb table lists in-frame clones only, not all of them. The profile shows approximately 250,000 clones, about 88% of them singletons. V shed 3 bases and J 1 base; nucleotides not matched to a gene: 21. Germline V gene data show CDR1 as SGHVS and CDR2 as FQNEAQ. This CDR3 comprises 21 residues. Study outcomes and limitations: In an earlier analysis, productive rearrangement rates for most beta V segments clustered near 87% or 30%. CMV serostatus was the sole immune exposure data available.

About this clone itself: Its target is not known.

This sequence joins TRBV7-8 and TRBJ2-3, with 8 bases that match TRBD2. The material sequenced was PBMCs. This TCR came from a girl aged 2-9 years in good health and CMV-seronegative. CDR3: CASSFSGVAAGVRGGTDTQYF. DNA for the CDR3: TGTGCCAGCAGCTTTTCCGGGGTGGCAGCGGGAGTAAGGGGTGGCACAGATACGCAGTATTTT. The full variable domain, rest sourced from reference TRBV7-8 and TRBJ2-3, is GAGVSQSPRYKVAKRGQDVALRCDPISGHVSLFWYQQALGQGPEFLTYFQNEAQLDKSGLPSDRFFAERPEGSVSTLKIQRTQQEDSAVYLCASSFSGVAAGVRGGTDTQYFGPGTRLTVL.